A single T cell receptor beta chain is shown here with its context. These data come from a study of blood T cell repertoires in COVID-19. Study as a whole: COVID-19 samples collected from the United States, Italy and Spain covered acute and convalescent phases.

The table came from immunoSEQ multiplex PCR; TCRdb's copy has only in-frame clones and leaves some out. The data show 250,000 or so clones, roughly 90% seen once. The germline CDR1 and CDR2 sequences are LNHDA and SQIVND (reference sequence). The CDR3 covers 16 residues. Trimming cost V 7 bases and J 8 bases, with 23 bases left between them. This TCR came from a woman in her sixties or seventies with COVID-19, enrolled during active disease. The chain recombines TRBV19 with TRBJ2-2; D is uncertain. The source material was peripheral blood. Written as DNA, the CDR3 is TGTGCCAGTACCCCCAATCCGGCAGTTCCGGGTGGGGAGCTGTTTTTT. It codes for CASTPNPAVPGGELFF.